These 14 T cell receptor beta chains were all obtained from the same sample, sequenced in a study of shared clonotypes between healthy human individuals. Method: immunoSEQ multiplex PCR; TCRdb's copy keeps in-frame clones and lacks some. The profile shows about 380,000 clones, approximately 96% of them singletons. Material: memory CD8+ T cells sorted from blood. The subset was: CD45RO+ cells pooled with CCR7-negative TemRA cells. The receptors were gathered from a man aged 25-45 years in good health.

This clone has just a few counts. Within the sample, other DNA sequences also encode this same CDR3. The V and J genes are TRBV20-1 and TRBJ2-7; D gene uncertain. The germline V gene encodes CDR1 DFQATT and CDR2 SNEGSKA (reference sequence). There are 11 residues in the CDR3. The germline V and J ends were trimmed by 3 bases and 2 bases, with 5 bases remaining between them. In DNA form, the CDR3 reads TGCAGTGCTAGGGGTCCCTACGAGCAGTACTTC. Encoded protein: CSARGPYEQYF.

In its sample, this clone was seen once. Here the CDR3 reads CASSGQFGYTF. As DNA, the CDR3 is TGTGCCAGCAGTGGACAGTTTGGCTACACCTTC. This chain connects TRBV6-1 to TRBJ1-2, with a weak D call TRBD1 (5 bases). In germline, CDR1 is MNHNS, CDR2 SASEGT. Trimming shortened V by 4 bases and J by 7 bases, and 7 bases separated the two germline ends. The CDR3 is 11 residues long.

This clone appeared a single time. The chain has TRBV27 and TRBJ2-7; D is perhaps TRBD2 (6 bases). CDR1 is MNHEY and CDR2 is SMNVEV in the germline V gene (reference sequence). The length of the CDR3 is 14 residues. Trimming took 3 bases from V and 2 from J, leaving 11 bases between them. CDR3 amino acids: CASSFTGGAYEQYF. The CDR3 bases are TGTGCCAGCAGTTTCACCGGAGGGGCCTACGAGCAGTACTTC.

This clone was recorded only once. The V call is TRBV18, the J call TRBJ2-1; TRBD1 agrees at 9 bases. Germline assignment: CDR1 KGHSH and CDR2 LQKENI. The CDR3 is made up of 16 amino acids. The J segment lost 5 bases and the V segment lost 4 bases, leaving 9 bases of the junction unmatched. CDR3 residues: CASSRGPGQGHNEQFF. CDR3 bases: TGTGCCAGCTCACGGGGGCCGGGACAGGGACACAATGAGCAGTTCTTC.

The V and J genes are TRBV28 and TRBJ1-5, with TRBD1 matching over 9 bases. The V gene's germline CDR1 is MDHEN and CDR2 SYDVKM. With 4 bases clipped from V and 0 bases from J, the junction kept 7 bases outside the gene matches. There are 17 residues in the CDR3. This CDR3 reads CASSYPTGGDSNQPQHF. CDR3 nucleotides: TGTGCCAGCAGTTACCCGACAGGGGGTGATAGCAATCAGCCCCAGCATTTT.

This chain links TRBV7-9 with TRBJ2-1; TRBD2 aligns across 7 bases. Germline V CDR1 and CDR2: SEHNR, FQNEAQ (reference sequence). This CDR3 has 13 residues. Trimming took 0 bases from V and 10 from J; bases not matched to a gene: 3. For the CDR3, the DNA is TGTGCCAGCAGCTTAGCGGGAGCGGGAGAGCAGTTCTTC. It translates to CASSLAGAGEQFF.

This CDR3 reads CASSLEGTYTEAFF. In DNA, the CDR3 is TGTGCCAGCAGCTTAGAAGGGACCTACACTGAAGCTTTCTTT. J is TRBJ1-1 and V is TRBV7-8, with D possibly TRBD1 on 5 matching bases. The length of the CDR3 is 14 residues. Germline loops: CDR1 SGHVS, CDR2 FQNEAQ. V was trimmed by 1 base and J by 3 bases, leaving 9 bases between them. Drawing the rest from reference TRBV7-8 and TRBJ1-1, the complete variable domain is GAGVSQSPRYKVAKRGQDVALRCDPISGHVSLFWYQQALGQGPEFLTYFQNEAQLDKSGLPSDRFFAERPEGSVSTLKIQRTQQEDSAVYLCASSLEGTYTEAFFGQGTRLTVV.

This rearrangement joins TRBV28 to TRBJ1-4, with 9 bases lining up with TRBD1. CDR3 length: 14 residues. V lost 4 bases and J lost 7; bases outside the gene matches: 4. Germline-derived CDR1 and CDR2 are MDHEN and SYDVKM. CDR3 amino acids: CASSSGQGGEKLFF. The CDR3 region has the DNA TGTGCCAGCAGTTCGGGACAGGGAGGTGAAAAACTGTTTTTT.

A few counts support this clone. V usage is TRBV25-1 and J usage is TRBJ2-7; no firm D call. This CDR3 has 11 residues. Trimming left V 0 bases short and J 4 bases short, with 1 base between. CDR1 is MGHDK and CDR2 is SYGVNS in the germline V gene. The CDR3 loop is CASSEYYEQYF. The CDR3 nucleotides are TGTGCCAGCAGTGAATATTACGAGCAGTACTTC.

The chain combines TRBV29-1 with TRBJ1-1, with no clear D. Germline CDR1 and CDR2: SQVTM and ANQGSEA. V lost 3 bases and J 1 base, leaving 12 bases between the germline ends. The CDR3 covers 14 residues. CDR3 DNA: TGCAGCGTTGACTTTGGGTGGTCGAACACTGAAGCTTTCTTT. Its translation is CSVDFGWSNTEAFF.

The genes are TRBV5-1 and TRBJ2-5; possible D gene TRBD1, 6 bases. CDR3 length equals 15 residues. Germline CDR1 is SGHRS and CDR2 is YFSETQ. With 5 bases removed from V and 1 base from J, the gap between germline ends came to 15 bases. Here the CDR3 reads CASRPIGQSQETQYF. The DNA for the CDR3 is TGCGCCAGCAGACCTATTGGACAGTCCCAAGAGACCCAGTACTTC.

The chain employs TRBV7-2 and TRBJ2-4; TRBD2 agrees at 7 bases. Germline V gives CDR1 SGHTA, CDR2 FQGNSA. This CDR3 is 17 amino acids long. Trimming took 5 bases from V and 1 from J; bases not matched to a gene: 11. The CDR3 sequence: CASSPPGEGLAKNIQYF. CDR3 nucleotides: TGTGCCAGCAGCCCCCCTGGGGAGGGCCTGGCCAAAAACATTCAGTACTTC.

The V and J genes are TRBV28 and TRBJ2-1; tentatively, D is TRBD2 (5 bases). The CDR3 runs to 18 residues. Per germline, CDR1 MDHEN and CDR2 SYDVKM. V lost 5 bases and J 0 bases, leaving 20 bases between the germline ends. CDR3 sequence reads: CASSRDWLISDSYNEQFF. CDR3 sequence (DNA): TGTGCCAGCAGTAGAGACTGGCTTATTAGCGACTCCTACAATGAGCAGTTCTTC. Full variable domain (missing parts from reference TRBV28 and TRBJ2-1): DVKVTQSSRYLVKRTGEKVFLECVQDMDHENMFWYRQDPGLGLRLIYFSYDVKMKEKGDIPEGYSVSREKKERFSLILESASTNQTSMYLCASSRDWLISDSYNEQFFGPGTRLTVL.

The chain links TRBV10-3 to TRBJ1-2, with TRBD1 matching over 10 bases. The CDR3 extends over 16 amino acids. CDR1 and CDR2 (germline): ENHRY, SYGVKD. Trimming cost V 4 bases and J 3 bases; bases outside gene matches: 8. The CDR3: CAISASGTGAYYGYTF. The CDR3 DNA is TGTGCCATCAGTGCTTCCGGGACAGGGGCCTACTATGGCTACACCTTC.